The entry below gives a single T cell receptor beta chain sequence along with its context. Its antigen is unknown. Base-call qualities are not available, and no considerably larger clone is one nucleotide away. Relative to germline, V is missing 5 bases and J is missing 2 bases, with 19 bases of the junction outside any gene match. There are 19 amino acids in the CDR3, from cysteine to phenylalanine inclusive. Solely the CDR3 DNA is kept, with 57 bases framed from the first base. The data are from a study of tumor and adjacent non-tumor tissue in lung cancer (dated by TCRdb to 2017 to 2018). About the investigation overall: Patients with adenocarcinoma (around 13), squamous cell carcinoma (2) and small cell lung cancer (1) were included in the cohort. The roughly 15 enrolled patients, of whom some ten were men and 5 were women, were aged about 31 to 85 years and were diagnosed with TNM stage I to III disease. Using bulk TCRbeta repertoires from around 14 lung cancer patients, the study set lung tumor tissue side by side with matched distant non-tumor lung tissue. TCRbeta CDR3 sequencing was performed on fewer than 35 paired specimens, with one tumor sample and one normal lung sample collected per patient. Sequencing produced more than 100,000,000 productive TCRbeta reads in total, an average of about 3.8 million reads per sample.

Bulk unsorted tissue served as the source for RNA extraction, and RNA quality was assessed using a NanoDrop ND-1000 and an Agilent 2100. Newly diagnosed lung cancer patients without prior chemotherapy who had been admitted for thoracic surgery in China between August and November 2014 were enrolled as donors. Patients with previous radiotherapy or chemotherapy, or with another concurrent cancer, were excluded from the study. Surgical tissue pieces of about 1-2.1 cm3 were preserved in RNAlater solution and were kept at -80 degrees C until use. The investigation overall reported the following: TCR diversity was significantly higher in younger patients, and higher tumor TCR diversity was associated with shorter overall and disease-free survival. Tumor tissue showed significantly greater TCR diversity (inverse Simpson) than normal lung tissue (431.37 vs 166.20, P = 0.0075, Mann-Whitney U test). The cohort had only 15 or so patients, and the authors noted that larger samples and more detailed clinical data are needed. Neither the sequencing platform nor unique molecular identifiers are mentioned in the methods. In normal lung, the top 100 clones accounted for a significantly larger cumulative share of the repertoire than in tumor tissue. Peripheral blood was not sequenced, so blood TCRbeta repertoires were not examined in the lung cancer patients of the study.

Libraries were prepared through multiplex PCR. Sequencing was carried out with an Illumina HiSeq 2500. TCRbeta libraries were constructed through three rounds of nested PCR with primers (Table S4) according to protocols adapted from ARM-PCR. Before sequencing, PCR products of 200-500 bp were excised from the gel and purified with the QIAquick gel extraction kit. As for the authors' bioinformatics: Reads were cleaned with Trimmomatic, merged with FLASH into complete CDR3 sequences, and assigned to V(D)J germline segments with MiTCR. VDJtools was used to compute clonal diversity as the inverse Simpson's index. In-frame sequences lacking a premature stop codon were counted as productive reads. TCRdb reworked the public reads: Q25 trimming with fastp, MiXCR clone assembly, productive beta chains retained. Entries are consolidated by CDR3 protein sequence, retaining the most common genes and DNA. The V and J calls, along with clone size, are taken from TCRdb and not from the paper's own processing. The sample data list under 150,000 distinct CDR3 sequences, and approximately 66% of these were observed just once. The ten largest clonotypes hold about 18% of the sample.

The source is a man between 60 and 70 years old with small cell lung cancer. The chain links TRBV12-3 or TRBV12-4 with TRBJ2-3, with 7 junctional bases fitting TRBD2. Sequenced sample: lung tumor tissue. The nucleotide sequence is TGTGCCAGCAGTCTTCCGGGACTATCGGAAACCATTAACACAGATACGCAGTATTTT. This translates into CASSLPGLSETINTDTQYF.